Shown below are 20 T cell receptor beta chains from a single sample sequenced in a study of cytomegalovirus exposure and HLA in healthy donors. Use of 60 Vbeta and 13 Jbeta primers characterized the PCR. The method was immunoSEQ multiplex PCR; TCRdb's version includes in-frame clones alone and lacks a portion of them. The profile covers over 85,000 clones, with approximately 82% appearing a single time and 13% taken by the ten largest. Sequenced input: PBMCs. Every receptor here comes from a man aged 25 to 45 in good health and CMV-seropositive.

The chain recombines TRBV2 with TRBJ1-1; 8 nucleotides match TRBD1. The CDR3 is 20 residues long. Germline-derived CDR1 and CDR2 are SNHLY and FYNNEI. With 3 bases clipped from V and 0 bases from J, the junction kept 18 bases outside the gene matches. The CDR3 protein is CASSEGARIRGPHLNTEAFF. The DNA of the CDR3 is TGTGCCAGCAGTGAGGGAGCTAGGATCAGGGGGCCCCACTTGAACACTGAAGCTTTCTTT. Together with reference TRBV2 and TRBJ1-1, the CDR3 gives the full variable domain: EPEVTQTPSHQVTQMGQEVILRCVPISNHLYFYWYRQILGQKVEFLVSFYNNEISEKSEIFDDQFSVERPDGSNFTLKIRSTKLEDSAMYFCASSEGARIRGPHLNTEAFFGQGTRLTVV.

This clone showed up just once. This chain uses TRBV7-2 with TRBJ2-4; TRBD2 agrees at 13 bases. The CDR3 totals 16 residues. Germline V lookup: CDR1 SGHTA, CDR2 FQGNSA. The V gene end was trimmed by 0 bases and the J gene end by 9 bases; junction bases not matched to a gene: 5. CDR3 DNA sequence: TGTGCCAGCAGCTTAGCGGGGACTAGCGGGGCACCCATTCAGTACTTC. It is translated as CASSLAGTSGAPIQYF.

This sequence joins TRBV7-2 and TRBJ2-5; 16 bases are shared with TRBD2. This CDR3 region has 19 residues. Germline V CDR1 and CDR2: SGHTA, FQGNSA. Germline trimming cut 1 base from V and 6 bases from J; bases unmatched to any gene: 11. DNA of the CDR3: TGTGCCAGCAGCTTAGTACCCGGGACTAGCGGGGGGGCCTTCCAGACCCAGTACTTC. This translates into CASSLVPGTSGGAFQTQYF.

The rearrangement joins TRBV5-6 to TRBJ1-2, with 7 bases identical to TRBD1. Germline V lookup: CDR1 SGHDT, CDR2 YYEEEE. J was trimmed by 4 bases and V by 4 bases; bases with no gene match: 10. The CDR3 length is 15 residues. The CDR3 region has the DNA TGTGCCAGCAGCAAATTTCCGGGACAGACCTATGGCTACACCTTC. Protein product: CASSKFPGQTYGYTF.

The chain uses TRBV29-1 and TRBJ2-7; 9 positions match TRBD1. Germline V lookup: CDR1 SQVTM, CDR2 ANQGSEA. The CDR3 totals 12 residues. V shed 6 bases and J 4 bases; nucleotides not matched to a gene: 4. In DNA form, the CDR3 reads TGCAGCGTGTCCGGGACAGGGTACGAGCAGTACTTC. Translated: CSVSGTGYEQYF.

This clone was picked up a small number of times. This sequence joins TRBV18 and TRBJ2-7; possible D gene TRBD1, 5 bases. The CDR3 runs to 13 residues. CDR1 is KGHSH and CDR2 is LQKENI in the germline V gene. V was pared by 6 bases and J by 0 bases, with 9 bases between. CDR3 sequence: CASSPTDSYEQYF. Here the CDR3 DNA reads TGTGCCAGCTCCCCGACAGACTCCTACGAGCAGTACTTC.

This clone was counted a single time. V is TRBV7-6 and J is TRBJ2-1; the match to TRBD1 covers 7 bases. Trimming at V came to 1 base and at J to 9 bases, leaving 9 bases not matched to a gene. The CDR3 spans 15 residues. Per the germline V gene, CDR1 is SGHVS and CDR2 is FNYEAQ. Written as DNA, the CDR3 is TGTGCCAGCAGCTTAGTCGCTTCAGGGGGTAGTGAGCAGTTCTTC. Protein: CASSLVASGGSEQFF.

The V gene is TRBV9, the J gene TRBJ2-5, with TRBD2 identical over 10 bases. The CDR3 runs to 17 residues. J lost 4 bases, V lost 0 bases, and 9 bases had no gene match. CDR1 is SGDLS, CDR2 YYNGEE, per germline. CDR3 bases: TGTGCCAGCAGCGTAGGGGGCGGACTAGCGGTGGGAGAGACCCAGTACTTC. This gives the protein CASSVGGGLAVGETQYF.

The chain has TRBV19 and TRBJ1-2; the D gene is possibly TRBD1 (6 bases). Germline lookup yields CDR1 LNHDA and CDR2 SQIVND (reference sequence). The CDR3 sequence is 15 residues long. V was trimmed by 5 bases and J by 4 bases, leaving 17 bases between them. CDR3: CASSYRFGGFYGYTF. Written as DNA, the CDR3 is TGTGCCAGTAGTTACCGCTTTGGGGGCTTCTATGGCTACACCTTC.

This clone has more than one count but fewer than ten. The rearrangement uses TRBV27 and TRBJ1-1; 9 bases agree with TRBD1. The V segment lost 4 bases and the J segment 4 bases; nucleotides outside the gene matches: 4. The CDR3 extends over 14 amino acids. Germline assignment: CDR1 MNHEY and CDR2 SMNVEV (reference sequence). CDR3 sequence reads: CASSYRGPGTEAFF. CDR3 nucleotide sequence: TGTGCCAGCAGTTACAGGGGGCCAGGCACTGAAGCTTTCTTT.

The rearrangement joins TRBV7-8 to TRBJ1-2; 7 bases align to TRBD1. The ends lost 7 bases at V and 5 bases at J; junction bases unmatched: 13. CDR1 SGHVS and CDR2 FQNEAQ come from the germline V gene. The CDR3 spans 15 residues. Here the CDR3 reads CASTPTRQGGYGYTF. The CDR3 bases are TGTGCCAGCACCCCGACCCGACAGGGTGGATATGGCTACACCTTC.

The chain has TRBV30 and TRBJ1-5; the D gene is possibly TRBD1 (5 bases). Trimming pared 3 bases from V and 4 bases from J, leaving 10 bases between. Germline V gives CDR1 GTSNPN, CDR2 SVGIG (reference sequence). The CDR3 is 13 residues long. In DNA form, the CDR3 reads TGTGCCTGGAGCTATACAGGAAATCAGCCCCAGCATTTT. Encoded protein: CAWSYTGNQPQHF.

The rearrangement uses TRBV7-2 and TRBJ2-6, with D perhaps TRBD1 (5 bases). CDR1 is SGHTA, CDR2 FQGNSA, per germline. V was shortened by 1 base and J by 0 bases, with 16 bases between the two germline ends. The CDR3 covers 19 residues. CDR3 amino acids: CASSLEGPILNSGANVLTF. The CDR3 region has the DNA TGTGCCAGCAGCTTAGAGGGGCCAATTTTGAACTCTGGGGCCAACGTCCTGACTTTC.

This chain uses TRBV5-1 with TRBJ2-5, with a weak D call TRBD1 (6 bases). CDR1 and CDR2 (germline): SGHRS, YFSETQ. The CDR3 covers 14 residues. V lost 5 bases and J lost 2, with 13 bases in between. The CDR3 sequence is CASRFQGIQETQYF. The CDR3 nucleotides are TGCGCCAGCAGATTTCAGGGGATTCAAGAGACCCAGTACTTC.

V is TRBV4-2 and J is TRBJ1-6, with D uncertain. Germline V gives CDR1 LGHNA, CDR2 YNFKEQ. V was shortened by 3 bases and J by 7 bases, with 13 bases between the two germline ends. This CDR3 has 15 amino acids. The CDR3 loop is CASSQASGLNSPLHF. Written as DNA, the CDR3 is TGTGCCAGCAGCCAGGCTTCAGGCTTGAATTCACCCCTCCACTTT.

The CDR3 reads CASSLAGQGVVQETQYF. The CDR3 DNA sequence: TGTGCCAGCAGCTTAGCGGGACAGGGGGTTGTCCAAGAGACCCAGTACTTC. This chain joins TRBV7-9 and TRBJ2-5, with 11 bases identical to TRBD1. CDR1 is SEHNR and CDR2 is FQNEAQ in the germline V gene (reference sequence). The CDR3 spans 17 residues. V lost 0 bases and J lost 1; bases outside the gene matches: 4.

The count of this clone is one. The V gene is TRBV7-9, the J gene TRBJ2-3, with a possible D match to TRBD2 (6 bases). The CDR3 is 15 residues long. V was clipped by 5 bases and J by 3 bases, with 15 bases between them. Per the germline V gene, CDR1 is SEHNR and CDR2 is FQNEAQ (reference sequence). The CDR3 loop reads CASSPPSVGTDTQYF. The CDR3 coding sequence is TGTGCCAGCAGCCCCCCTAGCGTTGGTACAGATACGCAGTATTTT.

The chain joins TRBV7-7 to TRBJ2-2, with D perhaps matching TRBD1 (5 bases). The V gene lost 5 bases and the J gene lost 3 bases, with 10 bases spanning the gap. This CDR3 has 14 residues. Germline V CDR1 and CDR2: SSHAT, FNYEAQ (reference sequence). The CDR3 region is CASSPQTDTGELFF. The CDR3 region has the DNA TGTGCCAGCAGCCCACAGACAGACACCGGGGAGCTGTTTTTT.

The rearrangement links TRBV6-5 to TRBJ2-1, with 7 bases aligning to TRBD2. The germline CDR1 and CDR2 sequences are MNHEY and SVGAGI. Trimming removed 4 bases from V and 5 bases from J; junction bases left unmatched: 2. The CDR3 is made up of 13 amino acids. The CDR3 sequence: CASSWGGDNEQFF. Written as DNA, the CDR3 is TGTGCCAGCAGTTGGGGGGGAGACAATGAGCAGTTCTTC.

This chain links TRBV4-3 with TRBJ1-5; D remains unclear. This CDR3 contains 13 residues. CDR1 is LGHNA, CDR2 YSLEER, per germline. Trimming left V 1 base short and J 4 bases short, with 5 bases between. Here the CDR3 reads CASSQGYNQPQHF. In DNA form, the CDR3 reads TGCGCCAGCAGCCAAGGCTATAATCAGCCCCAGCATTTT.